This T cell receptor (beta chain) was observed in a study of blood T cells in healthy people across ages (dated by TCRdb to 2013 to 2016). For the study in its entirety: In model experiments, template switching captured roughly one uniquely barcoded TCR beta cDNA molecule for every two T cells. Age-related changes in TCR beta repertoire diversity were measured in the study by deep sequencing normalized with unique cDNA molecular identifiers. Two additional independent replicas of 1 million unique cDNA reads from the same blood draw were analyzed for two donors (one aged 18 to 30 and one aged 80 or older). To avoid experimental bias, donors of different ages were randomly spread across the sequencing lanes. The donors were divided into four age groups: young (average roughly 17 years), middle-aged (approximately 39), aged (approximately 62) and long-lived (roughly 88).

The donors were some 39 Caucasian individuals from Russia, aged 6 to 90 years, who were systemically healthy. Approximately 9 milliliters of peripheral blood were collected from each donor into EDTA-treated Vacutainer tubes. PBMCs were isolated by Ficoll-Paque density-gradient centrifugation, with at least 6 million obtained per sample. Total RNA, at least 6 micrograms per sample, was extracted from PBMCs with Trizol reagent. The percentages of naive CD45RAhigh/CD27high T cells were determined by flow cytometry on a PBMC aliquot from every donor. Beyond this particular receptor, the publication reports: Observed TCR beta diversity per million T cells fell roughly linearly with age, and a significant reduction was already apparent by age about 38. The CMV infection status of donors was not known, potentially confounding age-related changes in expanded clonotypes. There was a strong correlation between observed TCR beta diversity and the percentage of naive T cells measured by flow cytometry. Compared with the aged group, more naive CD4+ T cells, fewer expanded clones and increased TCR diversity were shown by the long-lived group, suggesting age selection. Total diversity estimates from one million sequenced T cells were considered lower bounds and underestimates. Conclusive comparison of naive and antigen-experienced compartments was prevented by the profiling of bulk unsorted PBMCs.

This clonotype was found a few times. This receptor's antigen is unknown. No base qualities exist here, and no much larger clone lies one base off it. The CDR3 runs 14 amino acids, cysteine and phenylalanine included. The retained sequence is limited to the CDR3, 42 bases, with the frame set at the first base. Taken from the germline V gene, the CDR1 and CDR2 loops are SGHTA and FQGNSA. The germline ends are 10 bases apart after V is trimmed by 1 base and J by 6 bases. The library came from 5' RACE. The run used an Illumina HiSeq 2500. The second PCR ran for about 6 to 11 cycles and used a J-beta primer mix along with a sample-barcoded 5' primer. Each TCR beta cDNA molecule received a unique molecular identifier from a template-switch 5' adaptor carrying 12 random nucleotides. At least 2.5 million CDR3-containing paired-end reads were obtained from each sample. First-strand cDNA was synthesized from all RNA with the Mint cDNA synthesis kit, primed by a TRBC-specific oligonucleotide. Following uracil-DNA glycosylase treatment, a first 18-cycle PCR with universal primers M1SS and BC2_uni_R was performed on all cDNA. In the source study's methods: Normalization of each sample was performed by random selection of 1 million high-quality reads, each carrying a distinct molecular identifier. Instead of being binned into consensus sequences, reads that shared molecular identifiers were thrown out. CDR3 identification, clonotype clustering and error correction used MiTCR with a Q25 quality threshold and the strictest error-elimination algorithm. A nonparametric unseen species model using Euler transformation provided a lower-bound estimate of total TCR beta diversity. TCRdb handled the public reads itself, with Q25 trimming in fastp and clone calling in MiXCR, and kept productive beta chains. Each record represents a unique CDR3 protein, reported with the most common genes and DNA among its rows. These V and J calls originate from TCRdb's pipeline instead of the authors' own analysis. The sample table contains 700,000 to 950,000 distinct CDR3 sequences; only one count was recorded for roughly 60% of them. The top ten constitute over 20% of the sample.

This receptor was obtained from a young man in good health. The sequenced material came from blood. The chain links TRBV7-2 with TRBJ2-1; the D gene remains uncertain. The encoded CDR3 is CASSLVSGPNEQFF. In nucleotide form, the sequence is TGTGCCAGCAGCTTAGTATCCGGGCCCAATGAGCAGTTCTTC. The full variable domain, completed from the reference TRBV7-2 and TRBJ2-1 proteins outside the CDR3, reads GAGVSQSPSNKVTEKGKDVELRCDPISGHTALYWYRQSLGQGLEFLIYFQGNSAPDKSGLPSDRFSAERTGGSVSTLTIQRTQQEDSAVYLCASSLVSGPNEQFFGPGTRLTVL.